This passage covers 18 T cell receptor beta chains from one sample sequenced in a study of blood T cell repertoires in COVID-19. Profiling relied on immunoSEQ multiplex PCR, and the TCRdb table lists in-frame clones only, not all of them. The sample holds approximately 170,000 clones, about 85% seen once. Material: peripheral blood. These receptors originate from a woman older than 75 in a cohort sampled during active or convalescent COVID-19.

The chain is built from TRBV5-6 and TRBJ1-5; TRBD1 matches 10 bases. V dropped 3 bases and J dropped 1; count of bases not matched to a gene: 4. The CDR3 is made up of 16 amino acids. CDR1 is SGHDT, CDR2 YYEEEE, per germline. Here the CDR3 reads CASSWGQGTSNQPQHF. CDR3 bases: TGTGCCAGCAGCTGGGGACAGGGGACCAGCAATCAGCCCCAGCATTTT.

V is TRBV27 and J is TRBJ1-2; D uncertain. The CDR3 has 15 amino acids. The germline CDR1 and CDR2 sequences are MNHEY and SMNVEV (reference sequence). The V gene lost 3 bases and the J gene lost 0 bases, with 11 bases spanning the gap. The CDR3 nucleotides are TGTGCCAGCAGTTTTCGGGTACCCTCTAACTATGGCTACACCTTC. It encodes CASSFRVPSNYGYTF.

The chain employs TRBV2 and TRBJ2-5, with D maybe TRBD2 (6 bases). The CDR3 runs to 13 residues. The germline V gene has CDR1 SNHLY and CDR2 FYNNEI. Trimming stripped 7 bases from V and 1 base from J, with 10 bases between. CDR3 in amino acids: CASTRDSQETQYF. In DNA form, the CDR3 reads TGTGCCAGCACCCGGGACTCCCAAGAGACCCAGTACTTC. Full variable domain (missing parts from reference TRBV2 and TRBJ2-5): EPEVTQTPSHQVTQMGQEVILRCVPISNHLYFYWYRQILGQKVEFLVSFYNNEISEKSEIFDDQFSVERPDGSNFTLKIRSTKLEDSAMYFCASTRDSQETQYFGPGTRLLVL.

The rearrangement uses TRBV6-5 and TRBJ1-2; tentatively, D is TRBD1 (5 bases). Germline CDR1 reads MNHEY; CDR2 reads SVGAGI. The CDR3 runs 14 residues. V was clipped by 0 bases and J by 6 bases, with 11 bases between them. This CDR3 reads CASSYSDRGNGYTF. DNA for the CDR3: TGTGCCAGCAGTTACTCGGATAGGGGCAATGGCTACACCTTC.

The chain links TRBV11-3 to TRBJ2-7, with 11 positions matching TRBD2. Per germline, CDR1 SGHNT and CDR2 YENEEA. The CDR3 has 15 amino acids. V shed 2 bases, J shed 5 bases, and the junction held 5 bases outside the gene matches. In nucleotides, the CDR3 is TGTGCCAGCAGCTTACGGACTAGCGGGCTCAACGAGCAGTACTTC. It codes for CASSLRTSGLNEQYF.

This chain joins TRBV10-3 and TRBJ1-1, with 7 bases identical to TRBD1. Per the germline V gene, CDR1 is ENHRY and CDR2 is SYGVKD. V dropped 0 bases and J dropped 4; count of bases not matched to a gene: 5. This CDR3 has 15 amino acids. The DNA of the CDR3 is TGTGCCATCAGTGAGTCGGGGCAGGGGGGCACTGAAGCTTTCTTT. Translating it yields CAISESGQGGTEAFF.

This chain's CDR3 is CASSFGREGSYNEQFF. In nucleotides, the CDR3 is TGTGCCAGCAGCTTCGGGCGGGAGGGCTCCTACAATGAGCAGTTCTTC. V gene TRBV7-6 combines with J gene TRBJ2-1; 9 bases align to TRBD2. The CDR3 consists of 16 residues. The germline CDR1 and CDR2 sequences are SGHVS and FNYEAQ. V shed 3 bases, J shed 0 bases, and the junction held 3 bases outside the gene matches.

This sequence joins TRBV7-2 and TRBJ2-3; 12 bases fit TRBD2. V was clipped by 3 bases and J by 6 bases; unmatched bases: 7. From germline, CDR1 is SGHTA and CDR2 FQGNSA. The CDR3 runs 16 residues. The CDR3 region has the DNA TGTGCCAGCAGCTTGAGCACTAGCGGGGGGTGGGATACGCAGTATTTT. Translating gives CASSLSTSGGWDTQYF.

This clone was detected once. V usage is TRBV6-5 and J usage is TRBJ1-5, with 7 bases matching TRBD1. The CDR3 consists of 16 residues. V trimming: 0 bases; J trimming: 11 bases; junction bases outside the gene matches: 13. CDR1 is MNHEY, CDR2 SVGAGI, per germline. CDR3 protein: CASSYSGPTGKGAQHF. The CDR3 DNA reads as TGTGCCAGCAGTTACTCGGGACCGACAGGGAAAGGAGCCCAGCATTTT.

The chain joins TRBV3-1 (or the pseudogene TRBV3-2) to TRBJ2-1, with a possible D match to TRBD2 (6 bases). CDR1 LGHDT and CDR2 YNNKEL come from the germline V gene (reference sequence). The V and J ends lost 4 bases and 5 bases respectively, with 18 bases between them. The CDR3 is 16 amino acids. CDR3 protein: CASSRWDRRAHNEQFF. Written as DNA, the CDR3 is TGTGCCAGCAGCCGCTGGGACCGGAGGGCCCACAATGAGCAGTTCTTC.

The rearrangement links TRBV5-1 to TRBJ2-3, with D tentatively TRBD1 (5 bases). The V gene's germline CDR1 is SGHRS and CDR2 YFSETQ. V was clipped by 4 bases and J by 4 bases, with 13 bases between them. The CDR3 spans 14 residues. Here the CDR3 reads CASSPRAGPDTQYF. In DNA form, the CDR3 reads TGCGCCAGCAGCCCCAGGGCAGGGCCAGATACGCAGTATTTT.

The genes are TRBV18 and TRBJ1-1, with D perhaps matching TRBD1 (5 bases). The CDR3 sequence is 20 residues long. CDR1 is KGHSH, CDR2 LQKENI, per germline. Deletions cut 2 bases from V and 6 bases from J, with 31 bases between. The CDR3 here is CASSPGRAGNVPRLYAEAFF. The DNA of the CDR3 is TGTGCCAGCTCACCAGGAAGAGCAGGGAATGTCCCCCGTTTGTATGCTGAAGCTTTCTTT.

This clone has just one count. This chain links TRBV19 with TRBJ1-5, with unresolved D. The germline gives CDR1 LNHDA, CDR2 SQIVND (reference sequence). The CDR3 is 18 residues long. The V and J ends lost 4 bases and 4 bases respectively, with 23 bases between them. CDR3 nucleotide sequence: TGTGCCAGTAGTACCTACCTTCTCACTGAGGCTTCAAATCAGCCCCAGCATTTT. This gives the protein CASSTYLLTEASNQPQHF. Looking up the rest from reference TRBV19 and TRBJ1-5 gives the full variable domain: DGGITQSPKYLFRKEGQNVTLSCEQNLNHDAMYWYRQDPGQGLRLIYYSQIVNDFQKGDIAEGYSVSREKKESFPLTVTSAQKNPTAFYLCASSTYLLTEASNQPQHFGDGTRLSIL.

The chain has TRBV6-2 or TRBV6-3 and TRBJ2-7; TRBD1 matches 7 bases. Germline assignment: CDR1 MNHEY and CDR2 SVGEGT. V shed 5 bases, J shed 2 bases, and the junction held 6 bases outside the gene matches. This CDR3 has 14 amino acids. Written as DNA, the CDR3 is TGTGCCAGCAGTCAAAGGACAGGAGCCTACGAGCAGTACTTC. It yields the protein CASSQRTGAYEQYF.

The CDR3 nucleotides read TGTGCCAGCAGCCAAGATCGGTCTAGCGGGGGGGGAGGCCAGTACTTC. This codes for CASSQDRSSGGGGQYF. V is TRBV4-2 and J is TRBJ2-5; 12 positions agree with TRBD2. V lost 0 bases, J lost 10 bases, and 9 bases stayed unmatched. Germline CDR1 reads LGHNA; CDR2 reads YNFKEQ. The CDR3 is 16 amino acids.

The chain carries TRBV10-3 and TRBJ2-3, with 8 bases lining up with TRBD2. The CDR3 has 16 amino acids. From germline, CDR1 is ENHRY and CDR2 SYGVKD. V dropped 5 bases and J dropped 1; count of bases not matched to a gene: 8. CDR3 amino acids: CAISSGLAVGTDTQYF. DNA of the CDR3: TGTGCCATCAGTTCCGGACTAGCTGTGGGCACAGATACGCAGTATTTT.

The V gene is TRBV21-1, the J gene TRBJ2-5; TRBD2 was called by the table and not checked on the DNA. TRBV21-1 corresponds to a pseudogene. This CDR3 contains 16 residues. The chain's CDR3 is CASSNIMREGRETQYF. For the CDR3, the DNA is TGTGCCAGCAGCAACATCATGCGGGAGGGCCGAGAGACCCAGTACTTC.

This chain connects TRBV7-2 to TRBJ2-5; 10 bases agree with TRBD2. The germline CDR1 and CDR2 sequences are SGHTA and FQGNSA. The CDR3 loop spans 14 amino acids. The V gene end was trimmed by 3 bases and the J gene end by 5 bases; junction bases not matched to a gene: 3. In DNA form, the CDR3 reads TGTGCCAGCAGCTTTAGCGGGGGGCGGGAGACCCAGTACTTC. It encodes CASSFSGGRETQYF.